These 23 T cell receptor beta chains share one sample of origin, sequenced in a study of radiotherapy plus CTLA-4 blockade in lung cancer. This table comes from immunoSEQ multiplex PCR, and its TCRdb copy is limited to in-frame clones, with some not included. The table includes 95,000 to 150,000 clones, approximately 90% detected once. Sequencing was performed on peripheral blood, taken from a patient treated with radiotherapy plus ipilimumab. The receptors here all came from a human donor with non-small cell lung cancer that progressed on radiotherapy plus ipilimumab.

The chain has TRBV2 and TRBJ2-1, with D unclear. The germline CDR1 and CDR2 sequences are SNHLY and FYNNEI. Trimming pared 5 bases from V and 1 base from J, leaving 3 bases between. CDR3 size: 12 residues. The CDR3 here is CASSLSYNEQFF. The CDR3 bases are TGTGCCAGCAGTCTGTCCTACAATGAGCAGTTCTTC. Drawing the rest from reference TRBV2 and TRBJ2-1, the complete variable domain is EPEVTQTPSHQVTQMGQEVILRCVPISNHLYFYWYRQILGQKVEFLVSFYNNEISEKSEIFDDQFSVERPDGSNFTLKIRSTKLEDSAMYFCASSLSYNEQFFGPGTRLTVL.

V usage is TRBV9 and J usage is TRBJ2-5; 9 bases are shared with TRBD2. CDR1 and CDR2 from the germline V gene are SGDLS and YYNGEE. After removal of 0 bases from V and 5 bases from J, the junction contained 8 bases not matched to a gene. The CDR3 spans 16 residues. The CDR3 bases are TGTGCCAGCAGCGTAGCTGTGCGGGAGGGCCAGGAGACCCAGTACTTC. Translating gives CASSVAVREGQETQYF.

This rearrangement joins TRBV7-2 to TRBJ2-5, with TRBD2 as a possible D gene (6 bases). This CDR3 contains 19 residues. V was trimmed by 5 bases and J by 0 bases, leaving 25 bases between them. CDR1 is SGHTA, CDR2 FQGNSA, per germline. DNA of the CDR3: TGTGCCAGCAGCAAACGGAGGAGGGGCGCGGGCTCCTACCAAGAGACCCAGTACTTC. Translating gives CASSKRRRGAGSYQETQYF.

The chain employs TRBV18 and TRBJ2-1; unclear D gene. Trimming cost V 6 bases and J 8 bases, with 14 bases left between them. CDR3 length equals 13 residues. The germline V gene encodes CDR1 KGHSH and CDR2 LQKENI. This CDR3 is CASSPDLGDEQFF. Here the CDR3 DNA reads TGTGCCAGCTCTCCGGACCTCGGCGATGAGCAGTTCTTC.

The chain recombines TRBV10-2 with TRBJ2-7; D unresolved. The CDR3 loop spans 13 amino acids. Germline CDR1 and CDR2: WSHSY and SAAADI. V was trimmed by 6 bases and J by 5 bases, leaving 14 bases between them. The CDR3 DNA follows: TGCGCCAGCAGCCCCGAAATCGTCCACGAGCAGTACTTC. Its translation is CASSPEIVHEQYF.

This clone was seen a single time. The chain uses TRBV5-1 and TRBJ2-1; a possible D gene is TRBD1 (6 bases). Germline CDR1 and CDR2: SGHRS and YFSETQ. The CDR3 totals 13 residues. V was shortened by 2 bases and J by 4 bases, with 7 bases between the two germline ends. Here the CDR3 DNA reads TGCGCCAGCAGCTTAGGACAGTACAATGAGCAGTTCTTC. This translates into CASSLGQYNEQFF.

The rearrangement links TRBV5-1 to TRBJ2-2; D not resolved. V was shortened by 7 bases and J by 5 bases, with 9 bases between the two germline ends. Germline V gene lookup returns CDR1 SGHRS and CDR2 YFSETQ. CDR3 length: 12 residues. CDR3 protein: CASSDWTGELFF. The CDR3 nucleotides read TGCGCCAGCTCCGATTGGACCGGGGAGCTGTTTTTT.

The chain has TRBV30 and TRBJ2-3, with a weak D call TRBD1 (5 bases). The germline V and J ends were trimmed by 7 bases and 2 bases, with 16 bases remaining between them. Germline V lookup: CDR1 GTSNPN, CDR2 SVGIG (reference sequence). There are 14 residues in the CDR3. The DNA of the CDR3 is TGTGCCTCCCGAAGGGGCGGAAACACAGATACGCAGTATTTT. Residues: CASRRGGNTDTQYF.

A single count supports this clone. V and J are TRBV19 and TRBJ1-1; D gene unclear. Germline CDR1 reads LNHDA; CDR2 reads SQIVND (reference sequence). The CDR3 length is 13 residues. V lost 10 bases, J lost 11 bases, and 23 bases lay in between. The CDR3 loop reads CATSPGNPRVAFF. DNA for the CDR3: TGTGCCACGTCCCCGGGGAACCCTCGGGTGGCTTTCTTT.

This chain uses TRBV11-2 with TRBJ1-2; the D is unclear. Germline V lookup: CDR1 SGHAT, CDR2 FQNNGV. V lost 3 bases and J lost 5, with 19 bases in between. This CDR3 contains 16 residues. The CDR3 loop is CASSFPDTRNRYGYTF. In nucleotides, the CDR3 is TGTGCCAGCAGCTTCCCTGACACTCGTAATCGGTATGGCTACACCTTC.

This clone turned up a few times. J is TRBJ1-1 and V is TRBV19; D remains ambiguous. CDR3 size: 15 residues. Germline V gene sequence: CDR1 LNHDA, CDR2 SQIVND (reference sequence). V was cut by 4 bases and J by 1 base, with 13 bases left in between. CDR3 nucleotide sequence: TGTGCCAGTAGTAATCACGGGCCTGGGAACACTGAAGCTTTCTTT. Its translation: CASSNHGPGNTEAFF.

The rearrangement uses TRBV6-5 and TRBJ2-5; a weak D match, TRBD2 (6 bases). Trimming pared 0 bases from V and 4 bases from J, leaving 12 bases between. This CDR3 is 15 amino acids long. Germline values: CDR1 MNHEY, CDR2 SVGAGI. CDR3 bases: TGTGCCAGCAGTTACTCGAGACTGGGAGGAGAGACCCAGTACTTC. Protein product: CASSYSRLGGETQYF.

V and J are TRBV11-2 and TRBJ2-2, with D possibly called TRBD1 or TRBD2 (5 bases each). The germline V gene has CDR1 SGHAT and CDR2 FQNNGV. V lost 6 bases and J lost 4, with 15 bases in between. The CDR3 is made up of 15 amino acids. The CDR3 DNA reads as TGTGCCAGCAGTATAGGGGCAAGCGGCACCGGGGAGCTGTTTTTT. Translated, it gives CASSIGASGTGELFF.

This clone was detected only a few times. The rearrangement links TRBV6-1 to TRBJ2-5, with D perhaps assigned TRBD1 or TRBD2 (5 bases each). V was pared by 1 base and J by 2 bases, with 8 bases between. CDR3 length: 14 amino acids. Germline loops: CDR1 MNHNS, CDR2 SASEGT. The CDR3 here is CASSEGWGQETQYF. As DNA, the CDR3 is TGTGCCAGCAGTGAAGGGTGGGGGCAAGAGACCCAGTACTTC.

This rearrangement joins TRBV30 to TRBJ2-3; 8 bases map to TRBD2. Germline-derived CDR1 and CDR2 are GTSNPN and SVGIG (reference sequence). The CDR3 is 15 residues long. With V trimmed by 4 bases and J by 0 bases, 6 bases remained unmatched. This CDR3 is CAWNPGLVSTDTQYF. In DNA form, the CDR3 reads TGTGCCTGGAACCCGGGACTAGTTAGCACAGATACGCAGTATTTT.

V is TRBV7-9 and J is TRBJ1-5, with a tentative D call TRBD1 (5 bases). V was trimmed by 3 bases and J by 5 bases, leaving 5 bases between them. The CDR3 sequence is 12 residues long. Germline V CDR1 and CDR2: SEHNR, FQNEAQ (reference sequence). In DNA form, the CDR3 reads TGTGCCAGCAGCTTGGGGGATCAGCCCCAGCATTTT. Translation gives CASSLGDQPQHF.

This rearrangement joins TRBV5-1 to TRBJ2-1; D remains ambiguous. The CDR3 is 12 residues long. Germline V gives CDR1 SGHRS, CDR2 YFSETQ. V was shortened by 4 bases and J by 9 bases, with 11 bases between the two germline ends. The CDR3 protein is CASSSLWSEQFF. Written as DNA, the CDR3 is TGCGCCAGCAGCAGCCTCTGGAGTGAGCAGTTCTTC.

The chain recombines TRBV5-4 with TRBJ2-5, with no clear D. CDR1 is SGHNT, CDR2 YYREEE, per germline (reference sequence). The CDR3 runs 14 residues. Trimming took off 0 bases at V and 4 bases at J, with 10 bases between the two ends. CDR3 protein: CASSLEGNSETQYF. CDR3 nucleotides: TGTGCCAGCAGCTTGGAAGGGAATTCAGAGACCCAGTACTTC.

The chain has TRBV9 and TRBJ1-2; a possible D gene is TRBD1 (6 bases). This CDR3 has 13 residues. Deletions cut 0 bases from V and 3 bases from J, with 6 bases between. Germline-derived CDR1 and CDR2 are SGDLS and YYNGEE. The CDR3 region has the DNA TGTGCCAGCAGCGTAGGACAGGACTATGGCTACACCTTC. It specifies CASSVGQDYGYTF. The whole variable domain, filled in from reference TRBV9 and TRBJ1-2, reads DSGVTQTPKHLITATGQRVTLRCSPRSGDLSVYWYQQSLDQGLQFLIQYYNGEERAKGNILERFSAQQFPDLHSELNLSSLELGDSALYFCASSVGQDYGYTFGSGTRLTVV.

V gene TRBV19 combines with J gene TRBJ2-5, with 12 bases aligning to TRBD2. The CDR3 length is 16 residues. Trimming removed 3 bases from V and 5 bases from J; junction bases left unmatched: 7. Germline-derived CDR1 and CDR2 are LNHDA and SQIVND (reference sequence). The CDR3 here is CASSIVLGTSGETQYF. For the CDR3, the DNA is TGTGCCAGTAGTATTGTACTTGGGACTAGCGGGGAGACCCAGTACTTC.

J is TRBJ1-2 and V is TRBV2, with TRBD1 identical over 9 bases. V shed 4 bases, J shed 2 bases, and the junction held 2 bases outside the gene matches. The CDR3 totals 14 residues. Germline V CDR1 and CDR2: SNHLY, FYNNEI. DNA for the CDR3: TGTGCCAGCAGTGGGACAGGGGAGAACTATGGCTACACCTTC. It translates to CASSGTGENYGYTF.

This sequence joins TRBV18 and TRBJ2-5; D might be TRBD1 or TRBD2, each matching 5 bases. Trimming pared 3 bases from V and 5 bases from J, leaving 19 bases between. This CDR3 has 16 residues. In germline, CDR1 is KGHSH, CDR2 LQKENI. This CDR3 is CASSPRTGQILETQYF. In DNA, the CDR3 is TGTGCCAGCTCACCCAGAACGGGGCAGATCTTGGAGACCCAGTACTTC. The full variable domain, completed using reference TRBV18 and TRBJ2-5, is NAGVMQNPRHLVRRRGQEARLRCSPMKGHSHVYWYRQLPEEGLKFMVYLQKENIIDESGMPKERFSAEFPKEGPSILRIQQVVRGDSAAYFCASSPRTGQILETQYFGPGTRLLVL.

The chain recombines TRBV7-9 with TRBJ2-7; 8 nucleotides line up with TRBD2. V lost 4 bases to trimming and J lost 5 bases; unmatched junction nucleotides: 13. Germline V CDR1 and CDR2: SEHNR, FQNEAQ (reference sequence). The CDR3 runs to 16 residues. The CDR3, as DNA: TGTGCCAGCAGCTCTCGTAGCGGGGCCTCCTTCGACGAGCAGTACTTC. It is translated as CASSSRSGASFDEQYF.